These T cell receptor beta chains were read from a single sample in a study of T cell changes during pregnancy in multiple sclerosis. Profiled with immunoSEQ multiplex PCR; TCRdb holds only in-frame clones, not every one. Seen here are tens of thousands of clones, over 80% observed once, and the top ten hold around 0.56%. The sequencing here drew on CD4+ T cells from peripheral blood mononuclear cells, taken after pregnancy. The receptors stem from a female donor with multiple sclerosis, enrolled in a pregnancy study. Both conserved end residues are part of each CDR3. A D gene is named only where the DNA matches it firmly. The size of a clone is reported for some rows only, either as once, few or many, or as a class for expanded clones.

TRBJ2-7,-,TRBV29-1,-,TGCAGCGTTGAAGGGCAGGGCGCCTACGAGCAGTACTTC,CSVEGQGAYEQYF
TRBJ2-7,-,TRBV28,TRBD1,TGTGCCAGCAGTAAGACAGGGCGATCCTACGAGCAGTACTTC,CASSKTGRSYEQYF
TRBJ2-7,-,TRBV7-2,TRBD2,TGTGCCAGCAGCTTAGAAGGGACTAGCGGGAGCTACGAGCAGTACTTC,CASSLEGTSGSYEQYF
TRBJ2-2,once,TRBV2,TRBD2,TGTGCCAGCAGCGCCATTGGGACTAGCAAGGCCGGGGAGCTGTTTTTT,CASSAIGTSKAGELFF
TRBJ1-1,-,TRBV4-3,TRBD1,TGCGCCAGCAGCCCCGGATGGGGACAGGGGGCTCGGGGGAACACTGAAGCTTTCTTT,CASSPGWGQGARGNTEAFF
TRBJ2-3,-,TRBV6-1,-,TGTGCCAGCAGTGCAAACCCGACGGGAGTTCGGAGCACAGATACGCAGTATTTT,CASSANPTGVRSTDTQYF
TRBJ1-5,-,TRBV2,TRBD1,TGTGCCAGCAGTGAACGCCAGGGGGCCAATCAGCCCCAGCATTTT,CASSERQGANQPQHF
TRBJ2-2,-,TRBV9,-,TGTGCCAGCAGCGTCGAGGGCTCCGGCACCGGGGAGCTGTTTTTT,CASSVEGSGTGELFF
TRBJ1-1,-,TRBV9,-,TGTGCCAGCAGCGTAGTGGCGGAGAACACTGAAGCTTTCTTT,CASSVVAENTEAFF
TRBJ2-7,-,TRBV28,TRBD1,TGTGCCAGCAGTACCCCCGGGACAGGGAAGTACGAGCAGTACTTC,CASSTPGTGKYEQYF
TRBJ1-5,-,TRBV6-1,TRBD1,TGTGCCAGCAGCCCTGACAGGGCGTTCAATCAGCCCCAGCATTTT,CASSPDRAFNQPQHF
TRBJ2-3,-,TRBV9,TRBD2,TGTGCCAGCAGCCCCCTAGCGGGGGACTTGAGGATCCCGGATACGCAGTATTTT,CASSPLAGDLRIPDTQYF
TRBJ2-2,-,TRBV5-4,TRBD1,TGTGCCAGCAGCCATGGACAGGCAGCCGTGAACACCGGGGAGCTGTTTTTT,CASSHGQAAVNTGELFF
TRBJ2-7,-,TRBV6-1,TRBD2,TGTGCCAGCAGCGCAGCACTAGCGGGTTCCTACGAGCAGTACTTC,CASSAALAGSYEQYF
TRBJ1-5,-,TRBV2,-,TGTGCCAGCCTGGGGGGAAGAAATCAGCCCCAGCATTTT,CASLGGRNQPQHF
TRBJ1-3,-,TRBV18,TRBD1,TGTGCCAGCTCAGTCGACAGGGCGTACCTAGGAAACACCATATATTTT,CASSVDRAYLGNTIYF
TRBJ2-2,-,TRBV28,TRBD1,TGTGCCAGCAGTAACCTCAGGGGGCCCGGGGAGCTGTTTTTT,CASSNLRGPGELFF
TRBJ1-1,-,TRBV29-1,TRBD1,TGCAGCGTCCAGAGGTCAGGGGGCCTGAGCACTGAAGCTTTCTTT,CSVQRSGGLSTEAFF
TRBJ2-3,-,TRBV18,TRBD2,TGTGCCAGCTCACCACCGGGACTAGCGAGCACAGATACGCAGTATTTT,CASSPPGLASTDTQYF
TRBJ2-2,-,TRBV6-6,-,TGTGCCAGCAGTGCGTCGGCGGGACGGAACACCGGGGAGCTGTTTTTT,CASSASAGRNTGELFF
TRBJ2-7,-,TRBV14,-,TGTGCCAGCAGCTCCCCGTTTGGAGGCTCCTACGAGCAGTACTTC,CASSSPFGGSYEQYF
TRBJ1-2,-,TRBV19,-,TGTGCCAGTAGTCGGCGGAACACTAACTATGGCTACACCTTC,CASSRRNTNYGYTF
TRBJ2-3,-,TRBV7-2,-,TGTGCCAGCTGTCTAGTAACAGATACGCAGTATTTT,CASCLVTDTQYF
TRBJ1-2,-,TRBV9,-,TGTGCCAGCAGCTCTTATGGAGGGTACGGTGGCTACACCTTC,CASSSYGGYGGYTF
TRBJ2-6,-,TRBV28,-,TGTGCCAGCAGTCGTCCCGAGAGCTCTGGGGCCAACGTCCTGACTTTC,CASSRPESSGANVLTF
TRBJ2-3,-,TRBV28,-,TGTGCCAGCAGTTTCCGGACTCCCCGTGGAGATACGCAGTATTTT,CASSFRTPRGDTQYF
TRBJ2-1,once,TRBV9,-,TGTGCCAGCAGCGTAGTGGACGGAGGTGAGCAGTTCTTC,CASSVVDGGEQFF
TRBJ2-1,-,TRBV14,-,TGTGCCAGCAGCCGGACTGCGTCCTACAATGAGCAGTTCTTC,CASSRTASYNEQFF
TRBJ2-1,-,TRBV5-4,TRBD1,TGTGCCAGCAGCCCTGGCCTAGCCAGGGGGTTCGATGAGCAGTTCTTC,CASSPGLARGFDEQFF
TRBJ2-5,once,TRBV19,-,TGTGCCAGTAGTATAATCCACGGGAAGGGGACCCAGTACTTC,CASSIIHGKGTQYF
TRBJ1-1,once,TRBV7-8,-,TGTGCCAGCAGCTTAGTAGGGGTGAACACTGAAGCTTTCTTT,CASSLVGVNTEAFF
TRBJ1-1,-,TRBV7-6,-,TGTGCCAGCAGCTTGGAGCCGTCTCGCACTGAAGCTTTCTTT,CASSLEPSRTEAFF
TRBJ1-2,-,TRBV25-1,-,TGTGCCAGCACCGGATGGGGGGGCAACTATGGCTACACCTTC,CASTGWGGNYGYTF
TRBJ2-3,-,TRBV7-9,-,TGTGCCAGCAGCCCGGGACTGGCTACGCAGTATTTT,CASSPGLATQYF
TRBJ1-5,-,TRBV10-3,-,TGTGCCATCAGTGTTACGAGGACTGATAGCAATCAGCCCCAGCATTTT,CAISVTRTDSNQPQHF
TRBJ2-6,-,TRBV4-1,-,TGCGCCAGCAGCCTATTAAGGGATCGGGGGTCTGGGGCCAACGTCCTGACTTTC,CASSLLRDRGSGANVLTF
TRBJ2-1,-,TRBV18,TRBD2,TGTGCCAGCTCACTCCGGCCCCGTCCGACTAGCGGGAACCGCGATGAGCAGTTCTTC,CASSLRPRPTSGNRDEQFF
TRBJ2-7,-,TRBV19,-,TGTGCCAGTAGCCCAACGTCCGCTACGGAGCAGTACTTC,CASSPTSATEQYF
TRBJ2-1,-,TRBV5-1,TRBD1,TGCGCCAGCAGCTTCTTTGGTCGGGGACAGGGGGCTGGTAATGAGCAGTTCTTC,CASSFFGRGQGAGNEQFF
TRBJ2-5,-,TRBV7-2,-,TGTGCCAGCAGCAAAACAGGAAAAGAGACCCAGTACTTC,CASSKTGKETQYF
TRBJ2-1,-,TRBV27,TRBD2,TGTGCCAGCAGTCCCCGACTAGCGGGAGGGAGACACAATGAGCAGTTCTTC,CASSPRLAGGRHNEQFF
TRBJ2-2,-,TRBV7-9,TRBD2,TGTGCCAGCAGACCTGGACTAGCGGCAACCGGGGAGCTGTTTTTT,CASRPGLAATGELFF
TRBJ2-5,-,TRBV19,TRBD1,TGTGCCAGTAGTTTGACAGGGGGCATAGAGACCCAGTACTTC,CASSLTGGIETQYF
TRBJ2-4,-,TRBV7-3,-,TGTGCCAGCAGCTTATGGGTGGTGGAGAAAAACATTCAGTACTTC,CASSLWVVEKNIQYF
TRBJ1-1,-,TRBV6-1,TRBD1,TGTGCCAGCAGTGCCGGGGGGACAGGGAGAGTAGGCTCTGAAGCTTTCTTT,CASSAGGTGRVGSEAFF
TRBJ1-5,-,TRBV28,-,TGTGCCAGCAGTTTAACAGGGAATCCCCAGCATTTT,CASSLTGNPQHF